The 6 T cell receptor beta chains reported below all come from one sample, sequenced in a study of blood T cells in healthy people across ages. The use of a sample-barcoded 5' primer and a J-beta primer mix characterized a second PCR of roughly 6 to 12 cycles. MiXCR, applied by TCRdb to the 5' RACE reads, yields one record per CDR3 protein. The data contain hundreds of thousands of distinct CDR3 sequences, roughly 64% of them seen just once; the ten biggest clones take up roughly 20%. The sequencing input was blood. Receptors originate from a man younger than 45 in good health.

This CDR3 reads CASSPGVGDIDYGYTF. In DNA form, the CDR3 reads TGTGCCAGCAGCCCAGGGGTGGGGGATATTGACTATGGCTACACCTTC. The genes are TRBV7-9 and TRBJ1-2, with D perhaps matching TRBD1 (6 bases). Trimming removed 5 bases from V and 3 bases from J, with 19 bases in between. The CDR3 is 16 residues long. Germline loops: CDR1 SEHNR, CDR2 FQNEAQ (reference sequence).

The DNA for the CDR3 is TGTGCCAGCAGTTTTTATAATGGGGTGGGCTATGGCTACACCTTC. It translates to CASSFYNGVGYGYTF. The chain combines TRBV27 with TRBJ1-2, with unresolved D. Trimming stripped 3 bases from V and 4 bases from J, with 15 bases between. The germline CDR1 and CDR2 sequences are MNHEY and SMNVEV (reference sequence). This CDR3 has 15 amino acids.

Written as DNA, the CDR3 is TGCAGTGCTACTCGGGCCGGCGGGAGATCGCTAAGCACAGATACGCAGTATTTT. Its protein product is CSATRAGGRSLSTDTQYF. V is TRBV20-1 and J is TRBJ2-3; 7 bases match TRBD2. The CDR3 is 18 residues long. CDR1 and CDR2 (germline): DFQATT, SNEGSKA (reference sequence). With V trimmed by 4 bases and J by 0 bases, 16 bases remained unmatched.

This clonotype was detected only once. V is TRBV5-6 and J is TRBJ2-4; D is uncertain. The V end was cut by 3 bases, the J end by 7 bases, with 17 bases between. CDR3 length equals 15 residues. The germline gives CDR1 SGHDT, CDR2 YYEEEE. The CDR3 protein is CASSSRTGGFNIQYF. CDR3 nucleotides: TGTGCCAGCAGCTCCCGCACGGGCGGTTTCAACATTCAGTACTTC.

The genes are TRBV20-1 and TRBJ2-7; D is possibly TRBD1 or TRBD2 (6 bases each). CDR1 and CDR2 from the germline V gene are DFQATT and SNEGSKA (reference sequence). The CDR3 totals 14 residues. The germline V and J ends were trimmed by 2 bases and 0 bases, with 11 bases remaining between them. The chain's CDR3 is CSARQQGGSYEQYF. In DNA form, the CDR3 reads TGCAGTGCTAGACAACAGGGAGGCTCCTACGAGCAGTACTTC.

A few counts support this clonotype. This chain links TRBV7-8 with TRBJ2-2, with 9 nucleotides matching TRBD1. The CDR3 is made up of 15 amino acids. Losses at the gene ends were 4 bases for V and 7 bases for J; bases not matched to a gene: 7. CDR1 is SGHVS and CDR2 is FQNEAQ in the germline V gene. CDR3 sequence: CASSSRTGVGGELFF. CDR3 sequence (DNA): TGTGCCAGCAGCTCCCGGACAGGGGTCGGCGGGGAGCTGTTTTTT.